This entry lists 32 T cell receptor beta chains sequenced from one sample in a study of T cell clonality in common variable immunodeficiency. Clones were sequenced by immunoSEQ multiplex PCR, and TCRdb holds only the in-frame ones, with some missing. This table holds approximately 30,000 clones with no singletons; the top ten claim 3.5% to 4.5%. Input material: peripheral blood mononuclear cells. The source is a person between 18 and 75 years old in good health.

This clone appeared many times. From the germline J gene comes the end of the CDR3, since the read stops 3 residues before it. The V gene is TRBV7-6, the J gene TRBJ2-1; TRBD1 is a possible D gene (5 bases). This CDR3 has 16 amino acids. The ends were cut back, 4 bases at V and 8 bases at J, with 21 bases in the middle. The germline V gene encodes CDR1 SGHVS and CDR2 FNYEAQ. The CDR3: CASSSGIGEAPYEQFF. The CDR3 bases that were read are TGTGCCAGCAGCTCAGGGATAGGGGAAGCCCCCTATGAG.

This clone has a count of ten or more. The read comes to an end 3 residues before the CDR3 does, leaving the germline J gene to fill in the end. The chain joins TRBV12-5 to TRBJ2-3; the match to TRBD2 covers 9 bases. The ends lost 0 bases at V and 0 bases at J; junction bases unmatched: 16. Germline V gives CDR1 LGHNT, CDR2 FRNRAP. The CDR3 is 21 residues long. The CDR3 DNA, read in part, is TGTGCTAGTGGTTTGGTACCACCCATTCTAGCGGGGAAACCTAGCACAGATACG. It codes for CASGLVPPILAGKPSTDT. The whole CDR3 is CASGLVPPILAGKPSTDTQYF. The variable domain in full, with the rest retrieved from reference TRBV12-5 and TRBJ2-3, is DARVTQTPRHKVTEMGQEVTMRCQPILGHNTVFWYRQTMMQGLELLAYFRNRAPLDDSGMPKDRFSAEMPDATLATLKIQPSEPRDSAVYFCASGLVPPILAGKPSTDTQYFGPGTRLTVL.

There are many counts of this clone. The read finishes 3 residues shy of the CDR3 end, and the germline J gene is used to complete it. This rearrangement joins TRBV12-3 or TRBV12-4 to TRBJ2-3; TRBD2 matches at 16 bases. Losses at the gene ends were 4 bases for V and 5 bases for J; bases not matched to a gene: 6. The CDR3 length is 17 residues. The CDR3 reads CASSSGLAGGPRDTQYF. The CDR3 DNA, read in part, is TGTGCCAGCAGTTCGGGACTAGCGGGAGGGCCTAGAGATACG.

This clone appeared many times. The read falls 3 residues short of the CDR3 end, and the missing part is taken from the germline J gene. V is TRBV20-1 and J is TRBJ2-3; TRBD1 might be the D (5 bases). This CDR3 has 14 amino acids. V was cut by 3 bases and J by 3 bases, with 13 bases left in between. In germline, CDR1 is DFQATT, CDR2 SNEGSKA (reference sequence). The covered CDR3 bases are TGCAGTGCTAGTAGGTCAGGGCGGACAGATACG. It specifies CSASRSGRTDT. The whole CDR3 sequence is CSASRSGRTDTQYF.

This clone is deemed medium-sized (0.01 to 0.1%). The read is 3 residues too short to cover the CDR3 end, so that end is filled in from the germline J gene. The genes are TRBV19 and TRBJ2-5; TRBD1 matches at 9 bases. The CDR3 runs 14 residues. Germline V CDR1 and CDR2: LNHDA, SQIVND (reference sequence). Germline trimming cut 9 bases from V and 4 bases from J; bases unmatched to any gene: 9. The part of the CDR3 DNA that was read is TGTGCCAGCAGAACGACAGGGGGTGGAGAGACC. It codes for CASRTTGGGET. The entire CDR3 protein reads CASRTTGGGETQYF.

This clone has ten or more counts. The CDR3 extends 3 residues past the end of the read, so its final part is completed from the germline J gene. This chain joins TRBV5-6 and TRBJ1-3; 8 bases are shared with TRBD1. CDR3 length: 15 amino acids. Trimming at V came to 4 bases and at J to 2 bases, leaving 5 bases not matched to a gene. Germline CDR1 SGHDT, CDR2 YYEEEE. CDR3 DNA, as far as it was read: TGTGCCAGCAGCCGAACAGGGGGTGCTGGAAACACC. Translated, it gives CASSRTGGAGNT. The complete CDR3 reads CASSRTGGAGNTIYF.

This clone was counted ten times or more. The CDR3 end is not reached by the read, which stops 3 residues before it; the germline J gene fills it in. V and J are TRBV7-6 and TRBJ1-4, with TRBD1 as a possible D gene (6 bases). CDR1 is SGHVS and CDR2 is FNYEAQ in the germline V gene. Deletions cut 5 bases from V and 4 bases from J, with 14 bases between. CDR3 length: 15 amino acids. The part of the CDR3 DNA that was read is TGTGCCAGCAGCCCGGGCGGGGGCTTTAATGAAAAA. This encodes CASSPGGGFNEK. In full, the CDR3 is CASSPGGGFNEKLFF.

This clone was detected ten times or more. The read finishes 3 residues shy of the CDR3 end, and the germline J gene is used to complete it. The chain employs TRBV24-1 and TRBJ2-1, with 8 nucleotides matching TRBD1. CDR3 length: 18 residues. J gave up 7 bases and V 1 base, and 14 bases lay outside the gene matches. Germline values: CDR1 KGHDR, CDR2 SFDVKD. Incomplete CDR3 DNA: TGTGCCACCAGTGATTTTGGGAGGACAGGGCACACCCTTAATGAG. Translated: CATSDFGRTGHTLNE. The whole CDR3 protein is CATSDFGRTGHTLNEQFF.

A remark on this clone: The CDR3 end lies 3 residues beyond the end of the read and is filled in from the germline J gene. The rearrangement uses TRBV6-2 or TRBV6-3 and TRBJ1-2, with D possibly TRBD1 on 5 matching bases. Germline V gene data show CDR1 as MNHEY and CDR2 as SVGEGT. The CDR3 extends over 12 amino acids. CDR3 region: CASSYREGDYTF. The covered CDR3 bases are TGTGCCAGCAGTTACCGCGAAGGGGAC.

In its sample, this clone was seen many times. The sequenced part of the CDR3 DNA is TGCGCCAGCAGCTTGGGCGGGAGGGCCGACAATGAG. Encoded protein: CASSLGGRADNE. The CDR3 in full is CASSLGGRADNEQFF. This sequence joins TRBV5-1 and TRBJ2-1; 9 bases map to TRBD2. The read falls 3 residues short of the CDR3 end, and the missing part is taken from the germline J gene. Germline-derived CDR1 and CDR2 are SGHRS and YFSETQ. J gave up 5 bases and V 0 bases, and 3 bases lay outside the gene matches. The CDR3 runs to 15 residues.

Ten or more counts support this clone. Read sequence stops 3 residues before the CDR3 end, and the germline J gene provides the missing end. The gene calls are TRBV20-1 and TRBJ2-1, with 13 bases lining up with TRBD2. Trimming removed 5 bases from V and 8 bases from J; junction bases left unmatched: 12. Per the germline V gene, CDR1 is DFQATT and CDR2 is SNEGSKA (reference sequence). The length of the CDR3 is 16 residues. CDR3 residues: CSAPNRLAGGTDEQFF. CDR3 DNA (partial): TGCAGTGCTCCCAACCGACTAGCGGGAGGAACCGATGAG.

There are many counts of this clone. The CDR3 extends 3 residues past the end of the read, so its final part is completed from the germline J gene. The chain employs TRBV6-4 and TRBJ1-5, with a weak D call TRBD1 (6 bases). The CDR3 runs 14 residues. Germline CDR1 and CDR2: MRHNA and SNTAGT. Trimming left V 9 bases short and J 3 bases short, with 15 bases between. Incomplete CDR3 DNA: TGTGCCAGATTAAGGACAGACAACAATCAGCCC. Its translation is CARLRTDNNQP. The full CDR3 reads CARLRTDNNQPQHF.

Sample share makes this clone medium-sized. The CDR3 end is not reached by the read, which stops 3 residues before it; the germline J gene fills it in. The chain combines TRBV20-1 with TRBJ1-5; possible D gene TRBD1, 5 bases. The V gene lost 1 base and the J gene lost 4 bases, with 14 bases spanning the gap. Germline lookup yields CDR1 DFQATT and CDR2 SNEGSKA (reference sequence). The CDR3 runs to 15 residues. The CDR3 spells CSARVVQGGNQPQHF. The CDR3 bases that were read are TGCAGTGCTAGAGTCGTCCAGGGTGGGAATCAGCCC.

This clone occurred many times. The read comes to an end 3 residues before the CDR3 does, leaving the germline J gene to fill in the end. The chain has TRBV19 and TRBJ1-5, with D possibly being TRBD1 (6 bases). From germline, CDR1 is LNHDA and CDR2 SQIVND (reference sequence). The CDR3 totals 14 residues. The V end was cut by 1 base, the J end by 2 bases, with 6 bases between. The covered CDR3 bases are TGTGCCAGTAGTATAGGACAGGGCAATCAGCCC. Its translation: CASSIGQGNQP. The full-length CDR3 reads as CASSIGQGNQPQHF.

There are many counts of this clone. The read finishes 3 residues shy of the CDR3 end, and the germline J gene is used to complete it. The chain is built from TRBV4-1 and TRBJ1-1; 7 bases align to TRBD1. Germline loops: CDR1 MGHRA, CDR2 YSYEKL. V gave up 4 bases and J gave up 3 bases; unmatched junction bases: 14. The CDR3 totals 17 residues. CDR3: CASSPEGTAASDTEAFF. The covered CDR3 bases are TGCGCCAGCAGCCCTGAAGGGACAGCCGCCAGCGACACTGAA.

This clone appeared many times. The sequence runs out 3 residues before the end of the CDR3; the remainder is reconstructed from the germline J gene. The rearrangement links TRBV30 to TRBJ2-3, with 7 bases fitting TRBD2. J lost 0 bases, V lost 2 bases, and 5 bases had no gene match. The CDR3 extends over 15 amino acids. Per the germline V gene, CDR1 is GTSNPN and CDR2 is SVGIG (reference sequence). CDR3 loop: CAWSILAVSTDTQYF. The sequenced CDR3 bases are TGTGCCTGGAGTATCCTAGCGGTAAGCACAGATACG. The full variable domain, with the rest looked up from reference TRBV30 and TRBJ2-3, is SQTIHQWPATLVQPVGSPLSLECTVEGTSNPNLYWYRQAAGRGLQLLFYSVGIGQISSEVPQNLSASRPQDRQFILSSKKLLLSDSGFYLCAWSILAVSTDTQYFGPGTRLTVL.

The table lists this clone with many counts. The missing CDR3 end, 3 residues past where the read stops, is filled in from the germline J gene. The chain carries TRBV7-3 and TRBJ2-2, with a possible D match to TRBD2 (7 bases). The length of the CDR3 is 18 residues. Trimming removed 5 bases at V and 0 bases at J, with 19 bases between. Germline V lookup: CDR1 SGHTA, CDR2 FQGTGA. CDR3 residues: CASSPRVGGAANTGELFF. The sequenced CDR3 bases are TGTGCCAGCAGCCCCCGAGTGGGGGGGGCCGCGAACACCGGGGAG. Full variable domain (remainder filled in from reference TRBV7-3 and TRBJ2-2): GAGVSQTPSNKVTEKGKYVELRCDPISGHTALYWYRQSLGQGPEFLIYFQGTGAADDSGLPNDRFFAVRPEGSVSTLKIQRTERGDSAVYLCASSPRVGGAANTGELFFGEGSRLTVL.

In this sample, this clone turned up many times. Sequencing ends 3 residues short of the CDR3 end; the germline J gene provides the rest. V gene TRBV6-1 combines with J gene TRBJ1-5; D remains ambiguous. The CDR3 extends over 13 amino acids. CDR1 is MNHNS and CDR2 is SASEGT in the germline V gene. V lost 3 bases and J lost 5, with 8 bases in between. The CDR3 here is CASSEVTDQPQHF. The CDR3 DNA, read in part, is TGTGCCAGCAGTGAGGTCACTGATCAGCCC.

This clone was counted ten times or more. The CDR3 bases that were read are TGTGCCAGCAGCTTGGGCGGGAGTTGGAATGAG. Translation gives CASSLGGSWNE. The complete CDR3 sequence is CASSLGGSWNEQFF. The gene calls are TRBV5-4 and TRBJ2-1; 7 bases match TRBD2. The CDR3 end falls 3 residues outside the read, so it is completed with the germline J gene. The germline V gene has CDR1 SGHNT and CDR2 YYREEE (reference sequence). V lost 0 bases, J lost 7 bases, and 4 bases stayed unmatched. This CDR3 is 14 amino acids long. Combining the CDR3 with reference TRBV5-4 and TRBJ2-1 gives the whole variable domain ETGVTQSPTHLIKTRGQQVTLRCSSQSGHNTVSWYQQALGQGPQFIFQYYREEENGRGNFPPRFSGLQFPNYSSELNVNALELDDSALYLCASSLGGSWNEQFFGPGTRLTVL.

This clone was recorded at least ten times. The CDR3 end lies 3 residues beyond the end of the read and is filled in from the germline J gene. J is TRBJ2-2 and V is TRBV20-1; 8 bases agree with TRBD1. The CDR3 totals 14 residues. The ends lost 4 bases at V and 4 bases at J; junction bases unmatched: 5. The germline V gene has CDR1 DFQATT and CDR2 SNEGSKA (reference sequence). The CDR3 protein is CSATGGWVTGELFF. Incomplete CDR3 DNA: TGCAGTGCTACAGGGGGCTGGGTCACCGGGGAG.

This clone has ten or more counts. The CDR3 is cut off 3 residues early in the read; its end comes from the germline J gene. The chain is built from TRBV10-2 and TRBJ2-3; unclear D gene. CDR1 and CDR2 from the germline V gene are WSHSY and SAAADI. Trimming took off 6 bases at V and 0 bases at J, with 7 bases between the two ends. This CDR3 comprises 13 residues. The part of the CDR3 DNA that was read is TGCGCCAGCAGGGCGGATAGCACAGATACG. It yields the protein CASRADSTDT. Given in full, the CDR3 is CASRADSTDTQYF.

Remarks on this clone: A much larger clone lies one base from this, so it may be a read error. The DNA ends 3 residues before the CDR3 does, and the rest of the CDR3 is filled in from the germline J gene. The same CDR3 also results from other DNA sequences found in this sample. The rearrangement links TRBV6-2 or TRBV6-3 to TRBJ2-6, with D tentatively TRBD2 (5 bases). Germline loops: CDR1 MNHEY, CDR2 SVGEGT. Trimming pared 6 bases from V and 0 bases from J, leaving 15 bases between. The CDR3 loop spans 17 amino acids. The CDR3 region is CASSPGVSRSGANVLTF. CDR3 DNA (partial): TGTGCCAGCAGCCCCGGGGTCTCACGCTCTGGGGCCAACGTC.

This clone was detected many times. With the read ending 3 residues before the CDR3 end, the germline J gene is used to fill in that end. The chain links TRBV19 to TRBJ1-2; no clear D gene. The V end lost 3 bases, the J end lost 7 bases, and 12 bases lay between the germline ends. The CDR3 is 13 residues long. Germline CDR1 LNHDA, CDR2 SQIVND (reference sequence). Partial CDR3 DNA: TGTGCCAGTAGTATCGGGGTAGGTGGTGGC. Its protein product is CASSIGVGGG. The CDR3 as a whole reads CASSIGVGGGYTF.

This clone was found many times. The read gets to within 3 residues of the CDR3 end, and the germline J gene fills in the rest. This chain joins TRBV5-1 and TRBJ1-1; perhaps TRBD1 as D (5 bases). Trimming took off 0 bases at V and 6 bases at J, with 18 bases between the two ends. The germline V gene has CDR1 SGHRS and CDR2 YFSETQ. The CDR3 loop spans 16 amino acids. The part of the CDR3 DNA that was read is TGCGCCAGCAGCTTGGGGGGTAGGGGTAAAATGGCTGAA. Amino acid sequence: CASSLGGRGKMAE. The whole CDR3 is CASSLGGRGKMAEAFF.

This clone was picked up a small number of times. The read comes to an end 3 residues before the CDR3 does, leaving the germline J gene to fill in the end. The gene calls are TRBV18 and TRBJ1-3; D uncertain. This CDR3 spans 14 amino acids. Germline CDR1 KGHSH, CDR2 LQKENI. V shed 2 bases and J shed 2 bases, with 7 bases lying between them. The CDR3 DNA, read in part, is TGTGCCAGCTCACCAAATAGCCCTGGAAACACC. It specifies CASSPNSPGNT. The full CDR3 protein reads CASSPNSPGNTIYF.

Comments on this clone: The sequenced fragment ends 3 residues before the CDR3 boundary, so the rest is inferred from the germline J gene. This chain joins TRBV30 and TRBJ1-2; D gene unclear. The CDR3 extends over 16 amino acids. Looked up from germline, CDR1 is GTSNPN and CDR2 is SVGIG (reference sequence). CDR3 DNA (partial): TGTGCCTGGAGTGTAGAAGCGGTACCCAGCACAGATACC. The encoded protein is CAWSVEAVPSTDT. The CDR3 in full is CAWSVEAVPSTDTYTF. The whole variable domain, filled in from reference TRBV30 and TRBJ1-2, reads SQTIHQWPATLVQPVGSPLSLECTVEGTSNPNLYWYRQAAGRGLQLLFYSVGIGQISSEVPQNLSASRPQDRQFILSSKKLLLSDSGFYLCAWSVEAVPSTDTYTFGSGTRLTVV.

This clone was recorded a few times. Read data end 3 residues before the CDR3 end; the end is taken from the germline J gene. The chain couples TRBV19 to TRBJ1-2; the match to TRBD1 covers 8 bases. CDR3 length: 16 residues. Germline-derived CDR1 and CDR2 are LNHDA and SQIVND (reference sequence). The covered CDR3 bases are TGTGCCAGTAGTCCCCTCGGGCAGGGGGCGAAAGATACC. It translates to CASSPLGQGAKDT. In full, the CDR3 reads CASSPLGQGAKDTYTF.

This clone came up many times. The CDR3 goes on 3 residues after the read ends, and that part is filled in from the germline J gene. The V gene is TRBV20-1, the J gene TRBJ1-2, with D tentatively TRBD1 (5 bases). Trimming pared 5 bases from V and 0 bases from J, leaving 10 bases between. The CDR3 loop spans 13 amino acids. Germline-derived CDR1 and CDR2 are DFQATT and SNEGSKA (reference sequence). The sequenced part of the CDR3 DNA is TGCAGTGCTCCTCCCAGGGCTAACTATGGC. Encoded protein: CSAPPRANYG. The whole CDR3 sequence is CSAPPRANYGYTF.

This clone was seen repeatedly, ten times or more. The CDR3 end is not reached by the read, which stops 3 residues before it; the germline J gene fills it in. The rearrangement uses TRBV29-1 and TRBJ2-3, with a weak D call TRBD2 (5 bases). CDR3 length: 12 amino acids. CDR1 and CDR2 from the germline V gene are SQVTM and ANQGSEA. The V end was cut by 3 bases, the J end by 1 base, with 5 bases between. CDR3 DNA, as far as it was read: TGCAGCGTTGACGGGGGCACAGATACG. Translating gives CSVDGGTDT. The whole CDR3 region reads CSVDGGTDTQYF.

This clone was counted many times. The read terminates 3 residues ahead of where the CDR3 ends, so the germline J gene completes it. This chain uses TRBV5-1 with TRBJ1-1, with no clear D. Germline V gene sequence: CDR1 SGHRS, CDR2 YFSETQ. The CDR3 spans 12 residues. Trimming pared 2 bases from V and 7 bases from J, leaving 9 bases between. The CDR3 is CASSFGGNEAFF. The sequenced CDR3 bases are TGCGCCAGCAGCTTTGGCGGAAATGAA.

This clone turned up a few times. Read sequence stops 3 residues before the CDR3 end, and the germline J gene provides the missing end. The J gene is TRBJ1-1, the V gene TRBV19, with 12 nucleotides matching TRBD1. This CDR3 contains 14 residues. Germline V gene data show CDR1 as LNHDA and CDR2 as SQIVND (reference sequence). The DNA read from the CDR3 is TGTGCCAGTAGGGCTGGGACAGGGGGCACGGAA. It encodes CASRAGTGGTE. The entire CDR3 is CASRAGTGGTEAFF.

This clone was counted at least ten times. The read comes to an end 3 residues before the CDR3 does, leaving the germline J gene to fill in the end. The same CDR3 is also encoded by other DNA sequences in this sample. The V gene is TRBV20-1, the J gene TRBJ1-3, with D possibly matching TRBD1 (6 bases). CDR1 and CDR2 from the germline V gene are DFQATT and SNEGSKA (reference sequence). Trimming cost V 6 bases and J 7 bases, with 13 bases left between them. This CDR3 has 12 residues. Incomplete CDR3 DNA: TGCAGTGCAACCGGGGGGGCGAACACC. It specifies CSATGGANT. The entire CDR3 protein reads CSATGGANTIYF.